This is a list of T cell receptor beta chains from one sample in a study of control samples from healthy donors and cancer patients. Clones were read by immunoSEQ multiplex PCR, and TCRdb kept only the in-frame ones, dropping some. The table lists 100,000 to 150,000 clones, around 90% of them singletons. The sequenced material came from blood. These receptors all stem from a man aged 40-55 years in good health. The CDR3 runs from the conserved cysteine through the conserved F or W. A D gene is named only where the DNA matches it firmly. Rows may omit the clone size; those that give it use once, few, many or a size class.

CDR3 DNA	CDR3 protein	D gene	J gene	V gene	clone size	CDR3 length
TGTGCCAGCAGCCAAGAAGTGATCCCTGGGGAAAAACTGTTTTTT	CASSQEVIPGEKLFF	.	TRBJ1-4	TRBV3-1/TRBV3-2	.	15
TGTGCCAGCAGCCACGGCACAGGGGGCGGCGCAGATACGCAGTATTTT	CASSHGTGGGADTQYF	TRBD1	TRBJ2-3	TRBV4-2	few	16
TGTGCCAGCAGCTCAGCGGGGGGGCCGGGCCACGAGCAGTACTTC	CASSSAGGPGHEQYF	TRBD2	TRBJ2-7	TRBV7-9	.	15
TGTGCCAGCAGCTTTGTGGGAATTAGCACAGATACGCAGTATTTT	CASSFVGISTDTQYF	.	TRBJ2-3	TRBV11-3	.	15
TGTGCCAGCAGCGTAGGGGCGGGGGGCCCCGCCTACGAGCAGTACTTC	CASSVGAGGPAYEQYF	TRBD2	TRBJ2-7	TRBV9	.	16
TGCAGCGCCGGAGGACAGGGGTATGGCTACACCTTC	CSAGGQGYGYTF	TRBD1	TRBJ1-2	TRBV29-1	.	12
TGTGCCAGCGGGGGGCCGGCGGCCCTCTCCTACGAGCAGTACTTC	CASGGPAALSYEQYF	.	TRBJ2-7	TRBV2	.	15
TGCAGCGTAAAGGGCGCGGGGGGCTACCAAGAGACCCAGTACTTC	CSVKGAGGYQETQYF	TRBD2	TRBJ2-5	TRBV29-1	.	15
TGCAGCGTTTCCCTTGTCGGGGCTACCTACGAGCAGTACTTC	CSVSLVGATYEQYF	.	TRBJ2-7	TRBV29-1	once	14
TGCAGCGCCGCAAGATCCGCCAGCTCGGGGGAGACCCAGTACTTC	CSAARSASSGETQYF	.	TRBJ2-5	TRBV29-1	once	15
TGTGCCAGCAGGAGACTAGCAGCCGATGAGCAGTTCTTC	CASRRLAADEQFF	TRBD2	TRBJ2-1	TRBV6-5	.	13
TGCGCCAGCAGCTTGACGCCGGGACAGCGCACAGATACGCAGTATTTT	CASSLTPGQRTDTQYF	TRBD1	TRBJ2-3	TRBV5-1	few	16
TGTGCCAGCTCACCACCGAGGGGAAGGTCATCCTACGAGCAGTACTTC	CASSPPRGRSSYEQYF	.	TRBJ2-7	TRBV18	once	16
TGTGCCAGCAGTGAATTTTCTTTGCAGGCGTCCGGGGAGCTGTTTTTT	CASSEFSLQASGELFF	.	TRBJ2-2	TRBV25-1	.	16
TGCGCCAGCAGCCTGCGGACTAGCGGGGAAGGAAGCACAGATACGCAGTATTTT	CASSLRTSGEGSTDTQYF	TRBD2	TRBJ2-3	TRBV5-1	.	18
TGTGCCAGCAGCTCGACAGGGGGTGGATATGGCTACACCTTC	CASSSTGGGYGYTF	TRBD1	TRBJ1-2	TRBV7-8	.	14
TGTGCCAGCAGCGAGCAGCGGACAGGAACAGATACGCAGTATTTT	CASSEQRTGTDTQYF	TRBD1	TRBJ2-3	TRBV7-7	.	15
TGTGCCAGCACCAGAGGAAATGAGCAGTTCTTC	CASTRGNEQFF	.	TRBJ2-1	TRBV9	once	11
TGCAGCCTCCGGGACAGGGAATATGGCTACACCTTC	CSLRDREYGYTF	TRBD1	TRBJ1-2	TRBV29-1	.	12
TGTGCCAGCAGCTTAGCGGGGGGGCGGGTGGCCCAGTACTTC	CASSLAGGRVAQYF	.	TRBJ2-5	TRBV7-2	.	14
TGTGCCAGCTCACCAACCCTAGCGGGGGCCAACAATGAGCAGTTCTTC	CASSPTLAGANNEQFF	TRBD2	TRBJ2-1	TRBV18	once	16
TGTGCCTGGACTGCAGGGACGGCAGATACGCAGTATTTT	CAWTAGTADTQYF	.	TRBJ2-3	TRBV30	.	13
TGTGCCAGCAGTGAAGTTTGGTCGGGGGGGCGTACAGATACGCAGTATTTT	CASSEVWSGGRTDTQYF	TRBD2	TRBJ2-3	TRBV2	.	17
TGCGCCAGCAGCTCGACAGGGATGGACACTGAAGCTTTCTTT	CASSSTGMDTEAFF	TRBD1	TRBJ1-1	TRBV5-1	.	14
TGTGCCAGCAGCCAAGACGTGACAGGGGCCGCACAAGAGACCCAGTACTTC	CASSQDVTGAAQETQYF	TRBD1	TRBJ2-5	TRBV3-1/TRBV3-2	.	17
TGTGCCAGCAGTGACTCGACGGACAGGACAGTCCCAATGGGCCCCCACACAGATACGCAGTATTTT	CASSDSTDRTVPMGPHTDTQYF	TRBD1	TRBJ2-3	TRBV6-4	.	22
TGTGCCGGGAGCGTGGCGCCTAACTATGGCTACACCTTC	CAGSVAPNYGYTF	.	TRBJ1-2	TRBV2	once	13
TGTGCCAGCAGCTTAATGGGTTCGGGATCTGGAAACACCATATATTTT	CASSLMGSGSGNTIYF	.	TRBJ1-3	TRBV7-6	.	16